The 25 T cell receptor beta chains presented below share a single source sample, sequenced in a study of cytomegalovirus exposure and HLA in healthy donors (dated by TCRdb to 2016 to 2017). The library was obtained by the immunoSEQ multiplex PCR assay. The multiplex PCR relied on a mix of 60 forward primers for TCR Vbeta segments and 13 reverse primers for TCR Jbeta segments. This immuneACCESS table, as held by TCRdb, lists in-frame sequences with V and J called but not all clones. Of the missing ones, under half trace to an unresolved V gene in checked studies; the others have no known cause. Within this sample are 150,000 to 200,000 clones, with 77% of them counted one time only. Clones ranked in the top ten supply over 3% of the sample. Sequencing was done on a sample of PBMCs. These receptors were collected from a female donor in good health and CMV-seronegative.

The chain uses TRBV5-1 and TRBJ1-1, with TRBD1 matching over 7 bases. The CDR3 has 16 residues. V was pared by 0 bases and J by 1 base, with 6 bases of the junction left unmatched. The V gene's germline CDR1 is SGHRS and CDR2 YFSETQ. As DNA, the CDR3 is TGCGCCAGCAGCTTGGTCCCGGGACAGACGAACACTGAAGCTTTCTTT. This encodes CASSLVPGQTNTEAFF. Looking up the rest from reference TRBV5-1 and TRBJ1-1 gives the full variable domain: KAGVTQTPRYLIKTRGQQVTLSCSPISGHRSVSWYQQTPGQGLQFLFEYFSETQRNKGNFPGRFSGRQFSNSRSEMNVSTLELGDSALYLCASSLVPGQTNTEAFFGQGTRLTVV.

The chain carries TRBV2 and TRBJ2-7; tentatively, D is TRBD1 (6 bases). Germline loops: CDR1 SNHLY, CDR2 FYNNEI. This CDR3 spans 14 amino acids. With 2 bases removed from V and 0 bases from J, the gap between germline ends came to 8 bases. CDR3 in DNA: TGTGCCAGCAGTGAACAGGGGAGCTCCTACGAGCAGTACTTC. Its protein product is CASSEQGSSYEQYF.

The chain carries TRBV30 and TRBJ1-1, with 7 nucleotides matching TRBD1. The CDR3 sequence is 13 residues long. The trim removed 2 bases at V and 11 bases at J, leaving 11 bases unmatched. From germline, CDR1 is GTSNPN and CDR2 SVGIG (reference sequence). In DNA form, the CDR3 reads TGTGCCTGGAGTACATTAGACAGGGAGGTCGCTTTCTTT. It specifies CAWSTLDREVAFF. The variable domain in full, completed from reference TRBV30 and TRBJ1-1, reads SQTIHQWPATLVQPVGSPLSLECTVEGTSNPNLYWYRQAAGRGLQLLFYSVGIGQISSEVPQNLSASRPQDRQFILSSKKLLLSDSGFYLCAWSTLDREVAFFGQGTRLTVV.

The chain has TRBV9 and TRBJ2-3, with D maybe TRBD2 (6 bases). This CDR3 has 17 amino acids. The V gene's germline CDR1 is SGDLS and CDR2 YYNGEE. V lost 0 bases and J lost 3, with 17 bases in between. CDR3 region: CASSVVRGLDQTDTQYF. The CDR3 nucleotides are TGTGCCAGCAGCGTAGTGCGGGGATTGGATCAGACAGATACGCAGTATTTT.

The rearrangement uses TRBV18 and TRBJ2-1; TRBD2 agrees at 10 bases. Germline V gene sequence: CDR1 KGHSH, CDR2 LQKENI. The CDR3 sequence is 15 residues long. J lost 4 bases, V lost 2 bases, and 2 bases had no gene match. The CDR3: CASSPGTSVYNEQFF. CDR3 nucleotides: TGTGCCAGCTCACCAGGGACTAGCGTTTACAATGAGCAGTTCTTC.

This chain uses TRBV29-1 with TRBJ1-5, with 7 bases lining up with TRBD1. V trimming: 6 bases; J trimming: 4 bases; junction bases outside the gene matches: 6. The CDR3 length is 13 residues. Germline V lookup: CDR1 SQVTM, CDR2 ANQGSEA. The CDR3 loop reads CSVTTGVNQPQHF. The CDR3 DNA follows: TGCAGCGTCACCACAGGGGTTAATCAGCCCCAGCATTTT.

This chain joins TRBV19 and TRBJ1-5; TRBD1 aligns across 12 bases. Germline CDR1 LNHDA, CDR2 SQIVND (reference sequence). The junction had 5 bases not matched to a gene; V was cut back by 9 bases and J by 5 bases. The CDR3 has 14 amino acids. The CDR3 region has the DNA TGTGCCAGCTCCGGGACAGGGGGCTATCAGCCCCAGCATTTT. It specifies CASSGTGGYQPQHF.

The rearrangement links TRBV28 to TRBJ1-5, with 7 bases lining up with TRBD1. Germline loops: CDR1 MDHEN, CDR2 SYDVKM. With 5 bases clipped from V and 6 bases from J, the junction kept 7 bases outside the gene matches. CDR3 length: 14 amino acids. CDR3: CASSLQGGAQPQHF. CDR3 DNA: TGTGCCAGCAGTCTCCAGGGGGGCGCTCAGCCCCAGCATTTT.

J is TRBJ2-7 and V is TRBV28, with 8 bases identical to TRBD1. The CDR3 is made up of 15 amino acids. Germline trimming cut 5 bases from V and 2 bases from J; bases unmatched to any gene: 8. Germline V gene sequence: CDR1 MDHEN, CDR2 SYDVKM. The CDR3 nucleotides read TGTGCCAGCAGTGTTCATGGGACAGGTCCCTACGAGCAGTACTTC. Translating it yields CASSVHGTGPYEQYF.

This CDR3 reads CATGGLNEQFF. CDR3 nucleotides: TGTGCGACAGGGGGTTTGAATGAGCAGTTCTTC. The chain carries TRBV28 and TRBJ2-1; 9 nucleotides align to TRBD1. The germline gives CDR1 MDHEN, CDR2 SYDVKM. This CDR3 comprises 11 residues.

CDR3 sequence (DNA): TGTGCCACCAGCAGAGATGAGGCGGGGGGCCCAGATACGCAGTATTTT. Translation gives CATSRDEAGGPDTQYF. The chain combines TRBV15 with TRBJ2-3; the match to TRBD2 covers 8 bases. V trimming: 0 bases; J trimming: 4 bases; junction bases outside the gene matches: 6. Germline-derived CDR1 and CDR2 are LNHNV and YYDKDF (reference sequence). The CDR3 is 16 residues long.

The chain recombines TRBV19 with TRBJ1-1, with D perhaps matching TRBD1 (5 bases). CDR1 is LNHDA, CDR2 SQIVND, per germline (reference sequence). The CDR3 sequence is 15 residues long. Trimming left V 1 base short and J 2 bases short, with 11 bases between. Here the CDR3 reads CASSIAQGINTEAFF. In nucleotides, the CDR3 is TGTGCCAGTAGTATAGCCCAGGGCATTAACACTGAAGCTTTCTTT. The variable domain in full, with the rest retrieved from reference TRBV19 and TRBJ1-1, is DGGITQSPKYLFRKEGQNVTLSCEQNLNHDAMYWYRQDPGQGLRLIYYSQIVNDFQKGDIAEGYSVSREKKESFPLTVTSAQKNPTAFYLCASSIAQGINTEAFFGQGTRLTVV.

J is TRBJ1-6 and V is TRBV2; 10 bases are shared with TRBD1. This CDR3 spans 15 amino acids. Per the germline V gene, CDR1 is SNHLY and CDR2 is FYNNEI. V shed 8 bases and J 6 bases; nucleotides not matched to a gene: 7. The CDR3 DNA follows: TGTGCCAGCCGGAGTGACAGGGGGCGTAATTCACCCCTCCACTTT. Its translation is CASRSDRGRNSPLHF. The complete variable domain, with remaining parts taken from reference TRBV2 and TRBJ1-6, reads EPEVTQTPSHQVTQMGQEVILRCVPISNHLYFYWYRQILGQKVEFLVSFYNNEISEKSEIFDDQFSVERPDGSNFTLKIRSTKLEDSAMYFCASRSDRGRNSPLHFGNGTRLTVT.

The genes are TRBV6-6 and TRBJ1-2, with unresolved D. The CDR3 is 13 residues long. CDR1 and CDR2 from the germline V gene are MNHNY and SVGAGI (reference sequence). Trimming took 0 bases from V and 5 from J, leaving 7 bases between them. CDR3 DNA: TGTGCCAGCAGTTACTCTCCAGAATATGGCTACACCTTC. Protein: CASSYSPEYGYTF.

V gene TRBV2 combines with J gene TRBJ2-1, with D perhaps matching TRBD2 (6 bases). CDR3 length equals 13 residues. Trimming removed 7 bases at V and 7 bases at J, with 14 bases between. Looked up from germline, CDR1 is SNHLY and CDR2 is FYNNEI. The DNA of the CDR3 is TGTGCCAGCAACGGAGGGGCGGTTAATGAGCAGTTCTTC. Residues: CASNGGAVNEQFF.

The chain combines TRBV4-3 with TRBJ2-3; 9 bases map to TRBD2. The CDR3 totals 15 residues. Trimming cost V 1 base and J 6 bases; bases outside gene matches: 5. Germline-derived CDR1 and CDR2 are LGHNA and YSLEER. The CDR3 here is CASSQGGGAWDTQYF. The CDR3 region has the DNA TGCGCCAGCAGCCAAGGCGGGGGGGCCTGGGATACGCAGTATTTT.

J is TRBJ1-2 and V is TRBV7-8, with D hard to call. The V end was cut by 1 base, the J end by 3 bases, with 9 bases between. This CDR3 region has 14 residues. Germline V gene sequence: CDR1 SGHVS, CDR2 FQNEAQ. The CDR3 spells CASSLVAGYYGYTF. In DNA form, the CDR3 reads TGTGCCAGCAGCTTAGTAGCGGGTTACTATGGCTACACCTTC.

V gene TRBV7-8 combines with J gene TRBJ1-4; D is unclear. The germline V gene encodes CDR1 SGHVS and CDR2 FQNEAQ. CDR3 length: 16 amino acids. V lost 6 bases and J lost 3, with 17 bases in between. CDR3 region: CASRKTGSAANEKLFF. CDR3 nucleotide sequence: TGTGCCAGCAGAAAGACGGGATCCGCGGCTAATGAAAAACTGTTTTTT.

V usage is TRBV2 and J usage is TRBJ1-1, with D perhaps TRBD1 (6 bases). CDR3 size: 13 residues. The germline CDR1 and CDR2 sequences are SNHLY and FYNNEI. V lost 5 bases to trimming and J lost 0 bases, with 7 bases between them. In DNA form, the CDR3 reads TGTGCCAGCAGTTACAGGGTGAACACTGAAGCTTTCTTT. Amino acid sequence: CASSYRVNTEAFF.

The chain links TRBV6-5 to TRBJ1-5; 11 positions match TRBD1. The germline gives CDR1 MNHEY, CDR2 SVGAGI. V dropped 6 bases and J dropped 12; count of bases not matched to a gene: 4. There are 12 residues in the CDR3. CDR3 sequence reads: CASRDRGRDQHF. Written as DNA, the CDR3 is TGTGCCAGCAGGGACAGGGGGCGCGACCAGCATTTT.

The chain combines TRBV18 with TRBJ1-5, with D possibly matching TRBD1 (6 bases). The CDR3 sequence is 17 residues long. Germline lookup yields CDR1 KGHSH and CDR2 LQKENI. Trimming left V 5 bases short and J 5 bases short, with 22 bases between. The DNA for the CDR3 is TGTGCCAGCTCAGCGGAACGACAGGTTATGTTCGATCAGCCCCAGCATTTT. It yields the protein CASSAERQVMFDQPQHF.

The J gene is TRBJ1-2, the V gene TRBV28; D gene ambiguous. CDR1 MDHEN and CDR2 SYDVKM come from the germline V gene. The CDR3 extends over 14 amino acids. The V end lost 4 bases, the J end lost 4 bases, and 13 bases lay between the germline ends. CDR3 nucleotide sequence: TGTGCCAGCAGTTCTCGGTCGGTCACCTATGGCTACACCTTC. It encodes CASSSRSVTYGYTF.

The V and J genes are TRBV5-1 and TRBJ2-7; weak D call: TRBD1 (5 bases). CDR1 is SGHRS and CDR2 is YFSETQ in the germline V gene. The CDR3 sequence is 16 residues long. V lost 2 bases, J lost 6 bases, and 21 bases lay in between. In DNA form, the CDR3 reads TGCGCCAGCAGCTTCTCAGGCAGGACATCCCCTATCGAGCAGTACTTC. It translates to CASSFSGRTSPIEQYF.

The gene calls are TRBV5-4 and TRBJ2-3; 9 nucleotides agree with TRBD2. After removal of 3 bases from V and 0 bases from J, the junction contained 5 bases not matched to a gene. The length of the CDR3 is 16 residues. Germline values: CDR1 SGHNT, CDR2 YYREEE (reference sequence). As DNA, the CDR3 is TGTGCCAGCAGCTCTGGACTAGCGACTAGCACAGATACGCAGTATTTT. Translated: CASSSGLATSTDTQYF.

This chain uses TRBV11-2 with TRBJ1-1; no definite D call. The CDR3 covers 12 residues. In germline, CDR1 is SGHAT, CDR2 FQNNGV. V was clipped by 0 bases and J by 9 bases, with 8 bases between them. DNA of the CDR3: TGTGCCAGCAGCTTAGAAATTCCCAAAGCTTTCTTT. Translated: CASSLEIPKAFF. The variable domain in full, with the rest retrieved from reference TRBV11-2 and TRBJ1-1, is EAGVAQSPRYKIIEKRQSVAFWCNPISGHATLYWYQQILGQGPKLLIQFQNNGVVDDSQLPKDRFSAERLKGVDSTLKIQPAKLEDSAVYLCASSLEIPKAFFGQGTRLTVV.